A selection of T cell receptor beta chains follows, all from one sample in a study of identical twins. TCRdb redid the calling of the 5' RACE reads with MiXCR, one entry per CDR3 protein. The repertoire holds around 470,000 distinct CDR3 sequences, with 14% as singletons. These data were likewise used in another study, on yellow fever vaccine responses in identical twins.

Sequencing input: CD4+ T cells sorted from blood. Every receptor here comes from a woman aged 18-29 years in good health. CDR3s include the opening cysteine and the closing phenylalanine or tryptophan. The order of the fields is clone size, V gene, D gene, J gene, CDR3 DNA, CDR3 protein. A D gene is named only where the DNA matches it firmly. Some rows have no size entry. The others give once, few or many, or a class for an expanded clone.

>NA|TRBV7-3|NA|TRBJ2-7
TGTGCCAGCAGCCCCAAAGTTACAGGGAAGCGCTACGAGCAGTACTTC
CASSPKVTGKRYEQYF
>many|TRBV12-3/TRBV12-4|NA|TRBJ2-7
TGTGCCAGCAGCAACACAGGATACGCGTACTTC
CASSNTGYAYF
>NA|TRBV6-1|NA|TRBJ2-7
TGTGCCAGCGCTTCCTACGAGCAGTACTTC
CASASYEQYF
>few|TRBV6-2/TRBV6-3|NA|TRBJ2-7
TGTGCCGTAGGGAGGGGGAGCACGAGAGAGCAGTACTTC
CAVGRGSTREQYF
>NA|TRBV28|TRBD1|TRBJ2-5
TGTGCCAGCAGTTTATCACTGGTCGGGACAGGGGGAACGAGGTCCCAGTACTTC
CASSLSLVGTGGTRSQYF
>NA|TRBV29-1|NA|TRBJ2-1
TGCAGCGTTGGACTACGAGGGATCTACAATGAGCAGTTCTTC
CSVGLRGIYNEQFF
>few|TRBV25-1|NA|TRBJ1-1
TGTGCCAGCAGGGGACACAGAGAAGCTTTCTTT
CASRGHREAFF
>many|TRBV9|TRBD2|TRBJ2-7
TGTGCCAGCAGCGTCCCGGGGGGGAGTAACGAGCAGTACTTC
CASSVPGGSNEQYF
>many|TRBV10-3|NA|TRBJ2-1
TGTGCCATCAGTGAGTCGGCAGGGGGGTCCTACAATGAGCAGTTCTTC
CAISESAGGSYNEQFF
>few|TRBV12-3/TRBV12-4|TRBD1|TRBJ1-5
TGTGCCAGCAGGAAGACAGGGGACCAGCCCCAGCATTTT
CASRKTGDQPQHF
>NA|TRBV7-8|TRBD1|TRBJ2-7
TGTGCCAGCAGCGCCGGGACAGTCTCCTACGAGCAGTACTTC
CASSAGTVSYEQYF
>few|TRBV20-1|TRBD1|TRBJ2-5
TGCAGTGCCCGAGCGACAGGGGGCGGGACCCAGTACTTC
CSARATGGGTQYF
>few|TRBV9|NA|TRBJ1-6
TGTGCCAGCAGCCCAGAGGTTTCGGAGTTAAATTCACCCCTCCACTTT
CASSPEVSELNSPLHF
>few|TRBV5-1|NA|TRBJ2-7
TGCGCCAGCAGCCCTCAACCCCCCTACGAGCAGTACTTC
CASSPQPPYEQYF
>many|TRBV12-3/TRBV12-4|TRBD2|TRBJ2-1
TGTGCCAGCAGTTTTAGCGGGATCTCCTACAATGAGCAGTTCTTC
CASSFSGISYNEQFF
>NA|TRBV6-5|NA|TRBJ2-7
TGTGCCAGCAGTTACTCTTCTGGGGAGACCTACGAGCAGTACTTC
CASSYSSGETYEQYF
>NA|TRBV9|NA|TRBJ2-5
TGTGCCAGCAGCGTGTCACTAGGGCCAGAGACCCAGTACTTC
CASSVSLGPETQYF
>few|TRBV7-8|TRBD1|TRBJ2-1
TGTGCCAGCAGCTTAGCCGGGACAGACAATGAGCAGTTCTTC
CASSLAGTDNEQFF
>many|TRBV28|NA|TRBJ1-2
TGTGCCAGCAGTTTGACGGGGCTCAACTATGGCTACACCTTC
CASSLTGLNYGYTF
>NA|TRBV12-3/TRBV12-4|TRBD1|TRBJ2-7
TGTGCCAGCAGTTTTGGACAGGGGGAGCAGTACTTC
CASSFGQGEQYF
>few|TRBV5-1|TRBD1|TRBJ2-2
TGCGCCAGCAGCTTGGGAAAAACAGGGGTCGGCACCGGGGAGCTGTTTTTT
CASSLGKTGVGTGELFF
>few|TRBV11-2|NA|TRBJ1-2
TGTGCCAGCAGCTTAGAACCTGGCTACACCTTC
CASSLEPGYTF
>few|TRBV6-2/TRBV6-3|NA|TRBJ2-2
TGTGCCAGCACCCCGACTTCTCAGGCCGGGGAGCTGTTTTTT
CASTPTSQAGELFF
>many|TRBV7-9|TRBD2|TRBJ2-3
TGTGCCAGCAGCCCGGGACTAGGGTTCACAGATACGCAGTATTTT
CASSPGLGFTDTQYF
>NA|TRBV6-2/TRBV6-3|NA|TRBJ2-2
TGTGCCAGCAGTTATATCAGCGATCGTGCCGGGGAGCTGTTTTTT
CASSYISDRAGELFF
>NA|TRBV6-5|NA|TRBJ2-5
TGTGCCAGCAGTTACTCAAACTTCGGAGTGGGGTCTCAAGAGACCCAGTACTTC
CASSYSNFGVGSQETQYF
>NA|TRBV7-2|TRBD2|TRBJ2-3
TGTGCCAGCAGGCTAGCGGGAGCTACAGATACGCAGTATTTT
CASRLAGATDTQYF
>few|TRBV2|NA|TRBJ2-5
TGTGCCCGGGCTAGCGTGTTAATGGAGACCCAGTACTTC
CARASVLMETQYF
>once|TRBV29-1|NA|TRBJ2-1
TGCAGCGGACGAAAGGCGGATTACTCCTACAATGAGCAGTTCTTC
CSGRKADYSYNEQFF
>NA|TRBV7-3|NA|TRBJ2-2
TGTGCCAGCAGCCCGAGTGGAAGGGGGACTACGAACACCGGGGAGCTGTTTTTT
CASSPSGRGTTNTGELFF
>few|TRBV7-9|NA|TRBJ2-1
TGTGCCAGCAGCCCGATATCGGGGGAGCCCTACAATGAGCAGTTCTTC
CASSPISGEPYNEQFF
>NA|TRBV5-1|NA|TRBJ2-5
TGCGCCAGCATGCTGTCAGGTCAAGAGACCCAGTACTTC
CASMLSGQETQYF
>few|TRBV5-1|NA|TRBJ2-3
TGCGCCAGCAGCATCTCAGATACGCAGTATTTT
CASSISDTQYF
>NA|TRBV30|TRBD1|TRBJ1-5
TGTGCCTGGAGTGGACAGGGTGGAAATCAGCCCCAGCATTTT
CAWSGQGGNQPQHF
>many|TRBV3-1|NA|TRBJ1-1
TGTGCCAGCAGCCGCGACGTTATGAACACTGAAGCTTTCTTT
CASSRDVMNTEAFF
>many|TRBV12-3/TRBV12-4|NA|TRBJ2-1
TGTGCCAGCAGTTTACTTAGTAGGAATGAGCAGTTCTTC
CASSLLSRNEQFF
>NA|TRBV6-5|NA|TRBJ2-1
TGTGCCAGCAGTTACTCCTCGGGCAATGAGCAGTTCTTC
CASSYSSGNEQFF
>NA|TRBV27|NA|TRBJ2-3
TGTGCCAGCAGTTTAATGGGGAGAACTAGCACAGATACGCAGTATTTT
CASSLMGRTSTDTQYF
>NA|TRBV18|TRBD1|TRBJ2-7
TGTGCCAGCTCACCTACCGGGACAGGCAACAACGAGCAGTACTTC
CASSPTGTGNNEQYF
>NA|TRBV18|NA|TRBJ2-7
TGTGCCAGCTCAACTGGACAGTCACTGGAACAGTACTTC
CASSTGQSLEQYF
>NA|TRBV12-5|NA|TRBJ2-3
TGTGCTAGTGCCCAAGACAGTTCAGATACGCAGTATTTT
CASAQDSSDTQYF
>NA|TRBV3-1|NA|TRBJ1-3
TGTGCCAGCAGCCAAGGGGCTGGGGCTGGAAACACCATATATTTT
CASSQGAGAGNTIYF
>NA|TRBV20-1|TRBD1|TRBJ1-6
TGCAGTGCTAGACAGGACAGGGGTGTTTCACCCCTCCACTTT
CSARQDRGVSPLHF
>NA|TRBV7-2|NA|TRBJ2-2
TGTGCCAGCAGCACCTATCAGGGGGGAATGAACACCGGGGAGCTGTTTTTT
CASSTYQGGMNTGELFF
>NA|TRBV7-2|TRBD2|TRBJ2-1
TGTGCCAGCAGCTTCCTAGCGGGAGTGGCTGAGCAGTTCTTC
CASSFLAGVAEQFF
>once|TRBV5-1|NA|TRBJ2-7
TGCGCCAGCAACCCCACAACGGGACAACCCTACGAGCAGTACTTC
CASNPTTGQPYEQYF
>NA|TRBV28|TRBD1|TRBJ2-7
TGTGCCAGCAGTTTATACATGAGACAGGGGATCGGCGAGCAGTACTTC
CASSLYMRQGIGEQYF
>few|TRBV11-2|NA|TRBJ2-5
TGTGCCAGCAGCTTGGGGGGTGACGGAGAGACCCAGTACTTC
CASSLGGDGETQYF
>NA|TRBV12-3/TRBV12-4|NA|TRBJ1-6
TGTGCCAGCAGTTTGGGGGGGCAGCAATCACCCCTCCACTTT
CASSLGGQQSPLHF
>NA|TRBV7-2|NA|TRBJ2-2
TGTGCCAGCAGCTTCTACAGGGTTCCCGGCCCCGGGGAGCTGTTTTTT
CASSFYRVPGPGELFF